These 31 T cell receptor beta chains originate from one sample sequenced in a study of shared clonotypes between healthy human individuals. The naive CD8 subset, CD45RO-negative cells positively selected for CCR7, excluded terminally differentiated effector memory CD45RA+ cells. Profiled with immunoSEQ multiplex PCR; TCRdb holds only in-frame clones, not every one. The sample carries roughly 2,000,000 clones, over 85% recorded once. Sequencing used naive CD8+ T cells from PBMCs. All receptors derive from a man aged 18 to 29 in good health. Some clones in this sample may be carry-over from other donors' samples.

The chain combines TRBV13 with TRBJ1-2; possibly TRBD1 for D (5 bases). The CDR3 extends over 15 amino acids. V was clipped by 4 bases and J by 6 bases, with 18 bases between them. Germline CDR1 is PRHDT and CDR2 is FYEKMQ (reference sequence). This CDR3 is CASSSEKRGMDGYTF. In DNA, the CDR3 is TGTGCCAGCAGCTCGGAAAAGAGGGGTATGGATGGCTACACCTTC.

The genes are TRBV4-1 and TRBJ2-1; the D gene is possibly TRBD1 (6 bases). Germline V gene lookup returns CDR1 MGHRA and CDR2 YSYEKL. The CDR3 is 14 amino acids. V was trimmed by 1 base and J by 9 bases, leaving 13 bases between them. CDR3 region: CASSQGGRLGEQFF. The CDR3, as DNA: TGCGCCAGCAGCCAAGGGGGGCGACTTGGTGAGCAGTTCTTC.

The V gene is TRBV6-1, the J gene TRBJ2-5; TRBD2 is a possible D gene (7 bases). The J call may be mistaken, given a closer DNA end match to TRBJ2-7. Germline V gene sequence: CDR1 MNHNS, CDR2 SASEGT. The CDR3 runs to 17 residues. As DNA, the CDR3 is TGTGCCAGCAGTGATTGGTCCCGCGGGGGCCGCTCCTACGAGCAGTACTTC. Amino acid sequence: CASSDWSRGGRSYEQYF.

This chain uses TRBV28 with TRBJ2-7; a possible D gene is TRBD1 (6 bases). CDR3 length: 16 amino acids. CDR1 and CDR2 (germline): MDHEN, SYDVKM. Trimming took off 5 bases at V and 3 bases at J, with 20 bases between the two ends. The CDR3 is CASSLGAGQVFYEQYF. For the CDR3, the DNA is TGTGCCAGCAGTCTGGGGGCAGGGCAAGTGTTCTACGAGCAGTACTTC.

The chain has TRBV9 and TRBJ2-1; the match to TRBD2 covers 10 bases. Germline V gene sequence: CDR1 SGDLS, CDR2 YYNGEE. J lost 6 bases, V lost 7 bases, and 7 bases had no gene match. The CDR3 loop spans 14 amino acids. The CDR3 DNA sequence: TGTGCCAGCGGTTCTAGCGGGAGTTCCAATGAGCAGTTCTTC. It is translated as CASGSSGSSNEQFF. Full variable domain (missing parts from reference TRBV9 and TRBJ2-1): DSGVTQTPKHLITATGQRVTLRCSPRSGDLSVYWYQQSLDQGLQFLIQYYNGEERAKGNILERFSAQQFPDLHSELNLSSLELGDSALYFCASGSSGSSNEQFFGPGTRLTVL.

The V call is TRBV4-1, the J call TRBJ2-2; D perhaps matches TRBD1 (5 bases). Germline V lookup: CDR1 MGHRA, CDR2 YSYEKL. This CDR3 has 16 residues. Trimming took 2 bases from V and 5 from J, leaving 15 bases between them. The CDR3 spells CASSQQVGQRTGELFF. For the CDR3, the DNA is TGCGCCAGCAGCCAACAGGTGGGGCAGAGGACCGGGGAGCTGTTTTTT.

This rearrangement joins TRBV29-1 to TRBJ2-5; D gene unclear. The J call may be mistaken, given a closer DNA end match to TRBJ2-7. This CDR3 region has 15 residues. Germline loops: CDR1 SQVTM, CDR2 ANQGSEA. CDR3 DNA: TGCAGCGTTTGTGGTACGGAACAGCACTCCTACGAGCAGTACTTC. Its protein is CSVCGTEQHSYEQYF.

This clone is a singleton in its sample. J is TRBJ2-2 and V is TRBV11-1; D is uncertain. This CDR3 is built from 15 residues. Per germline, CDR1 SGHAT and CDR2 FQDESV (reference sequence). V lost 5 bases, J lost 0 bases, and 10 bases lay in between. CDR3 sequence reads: CASSPEVANTGELFF. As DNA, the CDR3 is TGTGCCAGCAGCCCCGAAGTCGCGAACACCGGGGAGCTGTTTTTT.

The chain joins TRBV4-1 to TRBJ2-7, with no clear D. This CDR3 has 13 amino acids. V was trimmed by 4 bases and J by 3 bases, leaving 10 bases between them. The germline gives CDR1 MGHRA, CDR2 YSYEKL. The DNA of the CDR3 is TGCGCCAGCAGCCGACAAATACTCTACGAGCAGTACTTC. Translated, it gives CASSRQILYEQYF.

In nucleotides, the CDR3 is TGTGCCAGCAGTGTCCAGCGGGAGGGCAATGAGCAGTTCTTC. Amino acid sequence: CASSVQREGNEQFF. The V call is TRBV2, the J call TRBJ2-1; 10 nucleotides agree with TRBD2. Germline V gene sequence: CDR1 SNHLY, CDR2 FYNNEI. This CDR3 is built from 14 residues. V lost 4 bases, J lost 6 bases, and 3 bases stayed unmatched.

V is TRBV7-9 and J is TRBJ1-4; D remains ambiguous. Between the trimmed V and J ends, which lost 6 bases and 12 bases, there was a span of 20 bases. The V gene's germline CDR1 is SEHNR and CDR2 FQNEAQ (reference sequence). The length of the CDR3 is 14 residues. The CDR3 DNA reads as TGTGCCAGCAGTAACCGGGCCGGCCGCCTAGAACTGTTTTTT. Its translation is CASSNRAGRLELFF.

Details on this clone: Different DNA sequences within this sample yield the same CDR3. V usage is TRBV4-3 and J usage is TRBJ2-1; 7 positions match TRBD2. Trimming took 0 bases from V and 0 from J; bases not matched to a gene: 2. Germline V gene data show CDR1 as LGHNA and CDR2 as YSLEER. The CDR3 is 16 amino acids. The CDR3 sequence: CASSQEGGSSYNEQFF. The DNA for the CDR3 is TGCGCCAGCAGCCAAGAAGGCGGGAGCTCCTACAATGAGCAGTTCTTC.

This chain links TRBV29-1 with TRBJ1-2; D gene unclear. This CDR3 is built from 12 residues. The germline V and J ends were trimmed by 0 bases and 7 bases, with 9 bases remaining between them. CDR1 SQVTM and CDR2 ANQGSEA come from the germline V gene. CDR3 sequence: CSVEDALSGYTF. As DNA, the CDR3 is TGCAGCGTTGAAGATGCCCTGTCTGGCTACACCTTC. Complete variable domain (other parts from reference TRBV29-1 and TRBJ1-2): SAVISQKPSRDICQRGTSLTIQCQVDSQVTMMFWYRQQPGQSLTLIATANQGSEATYESGFVIDKFPISRPNLTFSTLTVSNMSPEDSSIYLCSVEDALSGYTFGSGTRLTVV.

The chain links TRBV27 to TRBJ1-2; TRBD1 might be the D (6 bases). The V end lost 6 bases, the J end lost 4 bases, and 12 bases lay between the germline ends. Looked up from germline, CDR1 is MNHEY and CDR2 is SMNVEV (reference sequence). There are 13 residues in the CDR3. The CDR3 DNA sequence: TGTGCCAGCAGCCCCGGGACACTCTATGGCTACACCTTC. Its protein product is CASSPGTLYGYTF.

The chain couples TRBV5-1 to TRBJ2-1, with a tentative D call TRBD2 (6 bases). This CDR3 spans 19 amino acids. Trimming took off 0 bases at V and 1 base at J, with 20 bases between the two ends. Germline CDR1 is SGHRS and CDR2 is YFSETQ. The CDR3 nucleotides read TGCGCCAGCAGCTTGGCCGTACTAGCAGGCGCAATTTCCTACAATGAGCAGTTCTTC. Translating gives CASSLAVLAGAISYNEQFF.

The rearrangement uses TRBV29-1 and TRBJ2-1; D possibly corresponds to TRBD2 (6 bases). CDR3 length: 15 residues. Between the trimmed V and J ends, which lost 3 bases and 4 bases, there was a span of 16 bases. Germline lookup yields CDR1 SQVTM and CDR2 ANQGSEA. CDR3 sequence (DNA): TGCAGCGTTGAGTTGGGCGGGGCAGTTTACAATGAGCAGTTCTTC. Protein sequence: CSVELGGAVYNEQFF.

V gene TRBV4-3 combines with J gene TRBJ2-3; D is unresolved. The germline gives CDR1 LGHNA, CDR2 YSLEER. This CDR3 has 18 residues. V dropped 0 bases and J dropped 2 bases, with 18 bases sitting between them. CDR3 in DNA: TGCGCCAGCAGCCAAGATTCGACGGGTCCCAAAGTCACAGATACGCAGTATTTT. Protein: CASSQDSTGPKVTDTQYF.

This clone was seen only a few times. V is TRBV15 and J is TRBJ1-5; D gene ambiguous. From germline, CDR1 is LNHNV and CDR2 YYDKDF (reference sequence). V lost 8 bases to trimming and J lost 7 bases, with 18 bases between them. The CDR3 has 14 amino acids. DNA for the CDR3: TGTGCCACCCGGACCGGAAAGGTCAGCCAGCCCCAGCATTTT. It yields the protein CATRTGKVSQPQHF.

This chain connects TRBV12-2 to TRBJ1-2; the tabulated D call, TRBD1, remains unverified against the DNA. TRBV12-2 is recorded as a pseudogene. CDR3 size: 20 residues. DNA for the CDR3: TGTGCAAGTCGCTTAGCACCGCCTAGGTCTCTTATACAGGGTATTTATGGCTACACCTTC. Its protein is CASRLAPPRSLIQGIYGYTF.

Here the CDR3 DNA reads TGTGCCAGCAGCCTTCTCTCACGGACAGAAGCTTTCTTT. It is translated as CASSLLSRTEAFF. The chain has TRBV7-9 and TRBJ1-1, with D possibly TRBD1 on 5 matching bases. V lost 5 bases to trimming and J lost 8 bases, with 15 bases between them. The germline V gene encodes CDR1 SEHNR and CDR2 FQNEAQ (reference sequence). The CDR3 loop spans 13 amino acids.

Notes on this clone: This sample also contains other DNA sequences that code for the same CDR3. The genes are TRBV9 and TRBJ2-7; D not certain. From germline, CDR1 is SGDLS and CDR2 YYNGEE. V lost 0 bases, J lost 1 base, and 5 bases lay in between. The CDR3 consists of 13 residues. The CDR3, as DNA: TGTGCCAGCAGCGTAGACGCATCCTACGAGCAGTACTTC. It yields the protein CASSVDASYEQYF.

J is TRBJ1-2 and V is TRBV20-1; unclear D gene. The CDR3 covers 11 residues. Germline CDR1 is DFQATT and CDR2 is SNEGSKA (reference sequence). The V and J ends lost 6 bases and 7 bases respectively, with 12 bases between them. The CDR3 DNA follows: TGCAGTGCCCTAGAACGTGGTGGCTACACCTTC. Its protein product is CSALERGGYTF.

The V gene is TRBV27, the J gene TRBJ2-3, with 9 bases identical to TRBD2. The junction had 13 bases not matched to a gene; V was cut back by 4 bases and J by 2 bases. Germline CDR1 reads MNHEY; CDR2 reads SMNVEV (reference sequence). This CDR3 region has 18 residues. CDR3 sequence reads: CASSSITGAGGPTDTQYF. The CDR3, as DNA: TGTGCCAGCAGTTCCATTACGGGAGCGGGAGGCCCCACAGATACGCAGTATTTT.

In DNA, the CDR3 is TGCGCCAGCAGCTTGGTAAGACAGGGCCAAGAGACCCAGTACTTC. It translates to CASSLVRQGQETQYF. The chain links TRBV5-1 to TRBJ2-5; 7 bases align to TRBD1. The V gene end was trimmed by 0 bases and the J gene end by 1 base; junction bases not matched to a gene: 3. This CDR3 comprises 15 residues. CDR1 and CDR2 (germline): SGHRS, YFSETQ.

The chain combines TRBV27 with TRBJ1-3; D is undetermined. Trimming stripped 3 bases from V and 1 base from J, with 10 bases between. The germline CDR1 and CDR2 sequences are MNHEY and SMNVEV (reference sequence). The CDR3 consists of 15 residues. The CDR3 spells CASSLSAESGNTIYF. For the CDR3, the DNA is TGTGCCAGCAGTTTGTCGGCAGAGTCTGGAAACACCATATATTTT.

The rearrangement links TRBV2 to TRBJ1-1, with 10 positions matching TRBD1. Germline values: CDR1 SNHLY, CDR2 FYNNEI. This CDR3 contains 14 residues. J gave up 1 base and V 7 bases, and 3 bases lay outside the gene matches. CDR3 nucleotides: TGTGCCAGCATATGGACAGGGGGGAACACTGAAGCTTTCTTT. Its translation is CASIWTGGNTEAFF.

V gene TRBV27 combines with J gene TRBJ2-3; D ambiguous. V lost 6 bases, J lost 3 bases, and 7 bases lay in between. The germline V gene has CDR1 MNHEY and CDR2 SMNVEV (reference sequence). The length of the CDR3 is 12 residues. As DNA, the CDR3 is TGTGCCAGCAGCACGGCAACAGATACGCAGTATTTT. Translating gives CASSTATDTQYF.

CDR3 residues: CASSLDDMNTIYF. The CDR3 bases are TGTGCCAGCAGCTTAGATGATATGAACACCATATATTTT. V and J are TRBV7-9 and TRBJ1-3; D is uncertain. The CDR3 extends over 13 amino acids. Germline loops: CDR1 SEHNR, CDR2 FQNEAQ (reference sequence). V shed 1 base and J shed 7 bases, with 8 bases lying between them.

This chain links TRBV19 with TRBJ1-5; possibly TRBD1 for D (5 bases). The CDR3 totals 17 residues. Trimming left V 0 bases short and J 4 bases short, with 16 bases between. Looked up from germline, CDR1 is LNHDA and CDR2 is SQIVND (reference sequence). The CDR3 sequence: CASSIDHEGRANQPQHF. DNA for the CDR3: TGTGCCAGTAGTATAGATCACGAGGGGAGGGCGAATCAGCCCCAGCATTTT. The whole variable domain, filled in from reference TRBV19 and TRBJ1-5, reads DGGITQSPKYLFRKEGQNVTLSCEQNLNHDAMYWYRQDPGQGLRLIYYSQIVNDFQKGDIAEGYSVSREKKESFPLTVTSAQKNPTAFYLCASSIDHEGRANQPQHFGDGTRLSIL.

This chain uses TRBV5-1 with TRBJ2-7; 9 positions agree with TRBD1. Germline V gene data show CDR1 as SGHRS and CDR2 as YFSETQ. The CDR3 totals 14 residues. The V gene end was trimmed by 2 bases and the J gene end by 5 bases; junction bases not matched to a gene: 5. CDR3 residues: CASSFGDRVHEQYF. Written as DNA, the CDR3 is TGCGCCAGCAGCTTCGGGGACAGGGTCCACGAGCAGTACTTC.

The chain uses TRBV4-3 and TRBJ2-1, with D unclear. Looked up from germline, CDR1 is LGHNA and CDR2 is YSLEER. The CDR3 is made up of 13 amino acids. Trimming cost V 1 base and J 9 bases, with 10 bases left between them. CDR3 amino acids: CASSQAYTTEQFF. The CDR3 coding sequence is TGCGCCAGCAGCCAAGCCTACACTACTGAGCAGTTCTTC.